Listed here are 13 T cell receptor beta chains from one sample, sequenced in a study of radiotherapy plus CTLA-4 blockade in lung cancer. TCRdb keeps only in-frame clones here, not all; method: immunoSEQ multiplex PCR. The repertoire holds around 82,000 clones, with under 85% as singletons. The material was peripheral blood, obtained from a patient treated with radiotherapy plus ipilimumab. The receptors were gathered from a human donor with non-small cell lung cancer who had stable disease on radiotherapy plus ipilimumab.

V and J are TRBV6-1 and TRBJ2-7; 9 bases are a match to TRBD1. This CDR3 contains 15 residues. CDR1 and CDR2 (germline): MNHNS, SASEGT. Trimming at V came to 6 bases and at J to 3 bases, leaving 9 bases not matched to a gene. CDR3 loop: CASRQGQGKIYEQYF. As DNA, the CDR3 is TGTGCCAGCAGACAAGGACAGGGGAAAATCTACGAGCAGTACTTC.

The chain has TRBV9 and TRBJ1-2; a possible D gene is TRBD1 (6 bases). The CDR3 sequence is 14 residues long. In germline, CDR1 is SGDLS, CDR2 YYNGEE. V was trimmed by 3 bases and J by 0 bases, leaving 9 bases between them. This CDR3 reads CASSETGANYGYTF. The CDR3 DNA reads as TGTGCCAGCAGCGAGACAGGAGCTAACTATGGCTACACCTTC.

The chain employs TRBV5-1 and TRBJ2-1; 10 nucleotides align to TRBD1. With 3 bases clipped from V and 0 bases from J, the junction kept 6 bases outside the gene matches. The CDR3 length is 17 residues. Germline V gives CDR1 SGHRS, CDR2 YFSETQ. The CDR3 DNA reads TGCGCCAGCAGCTCTGGCTGGGACAGGGGCTCCTACAATGAGCAGTTCTTC. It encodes CASSSGWDRGSYNEQFF.

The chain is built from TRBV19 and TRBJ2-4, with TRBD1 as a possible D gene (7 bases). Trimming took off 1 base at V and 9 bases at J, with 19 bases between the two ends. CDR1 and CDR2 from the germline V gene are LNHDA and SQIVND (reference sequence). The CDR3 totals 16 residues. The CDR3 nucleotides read TGTGCCAGTAGTATAGGAAGGGGGGACAGAACGGTCATTCAGTACTTC. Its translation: CASSIGRGDRTVIQYF.

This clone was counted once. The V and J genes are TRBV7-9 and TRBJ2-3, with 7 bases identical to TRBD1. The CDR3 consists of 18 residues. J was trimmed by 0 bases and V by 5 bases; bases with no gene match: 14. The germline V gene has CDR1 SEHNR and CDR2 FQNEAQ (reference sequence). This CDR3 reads CASSPGGSGHSSTDTQYF. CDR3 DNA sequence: TGTGCCAGCAGCCCAGGGGGATCAGGACATTCGAGCACAGATACGCAGTATTTT.

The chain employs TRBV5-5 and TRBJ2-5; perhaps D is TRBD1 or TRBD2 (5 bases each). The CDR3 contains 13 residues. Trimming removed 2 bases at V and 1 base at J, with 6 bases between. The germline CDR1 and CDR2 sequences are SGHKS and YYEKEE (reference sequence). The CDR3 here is CASSLGTQETQYF. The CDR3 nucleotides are TGTGCCAGCAGCTTAGGGACCCAAGAGACCCAGTACTTC.

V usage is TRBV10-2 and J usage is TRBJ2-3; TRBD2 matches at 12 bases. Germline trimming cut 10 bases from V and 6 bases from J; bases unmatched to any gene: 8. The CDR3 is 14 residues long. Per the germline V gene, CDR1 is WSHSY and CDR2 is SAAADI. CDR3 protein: CATRLAGDFDTQYF. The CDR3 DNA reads TGCGCCACCCGACTAGCGGGGGACTTTGATACGCAGTATTTT.

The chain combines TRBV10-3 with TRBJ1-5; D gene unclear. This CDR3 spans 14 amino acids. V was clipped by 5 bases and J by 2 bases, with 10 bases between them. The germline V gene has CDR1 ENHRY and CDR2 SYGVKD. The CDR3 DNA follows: TGTGCCATCAGTCCCTCCGGGGGCAATCAGCCCCAGCATTTT. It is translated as CAISPSGGNQPQHF.

In DNA, the CDR3 is TGTGCCAGCAGGCAGGGTTCGAGCAATCAGCCCCAGCATTTT. This gives the protein CASRQGSSNQPQHF. This chain uses TRBV27 with TRBJ1-5; tentatively, D is TRBD1 (5 bases). Deletions cut 6 bases from V and 1 base from J, with 10 bases between. Looked up from germline, CDR1 is MNHEY and CDR2 is SMNVEV (reference sequence). This CDR3 region has 14 residues.

The CDR3 DNA sequence: TGTGCCAGCAGCTTTGAGATAGTCTATGGCTACACCTTC. Protein product: CASSFEIVYGYTF. This chain joins TRBV5-4 and TRBJ1-2; D is unclear. V lost 2 bases, J lost 4 bases, and 9 bases lay in between. The CDR3 spans 13 residues. Germline CDR1 SGHNT, CDR2 YYREEE (reference sequence).

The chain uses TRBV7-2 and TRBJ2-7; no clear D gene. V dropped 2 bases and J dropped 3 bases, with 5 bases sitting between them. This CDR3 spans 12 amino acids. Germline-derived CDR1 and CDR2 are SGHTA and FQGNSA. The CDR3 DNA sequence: TGTGCCAGCAGCTTATTCGGCTACGAGCAGTACTTC. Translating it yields CASSLFGYEQYF.

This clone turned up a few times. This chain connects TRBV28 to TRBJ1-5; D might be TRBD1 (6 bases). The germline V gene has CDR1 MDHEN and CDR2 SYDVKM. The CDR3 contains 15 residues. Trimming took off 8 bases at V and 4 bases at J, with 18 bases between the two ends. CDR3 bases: TGTGCCAGCTATCCTAGGGGGGGCCCTAATCAGCCCCAGCATTTT. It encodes CASYPRGGPNQPQHF.

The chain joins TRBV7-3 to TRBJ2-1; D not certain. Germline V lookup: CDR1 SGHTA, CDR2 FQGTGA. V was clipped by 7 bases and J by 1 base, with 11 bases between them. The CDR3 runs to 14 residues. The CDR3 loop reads CASISFGSYNEQFF. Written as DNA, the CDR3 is TGTGCCAGCATTTCATTTGGGTCCTACAATGAGCAGTTCTTC.